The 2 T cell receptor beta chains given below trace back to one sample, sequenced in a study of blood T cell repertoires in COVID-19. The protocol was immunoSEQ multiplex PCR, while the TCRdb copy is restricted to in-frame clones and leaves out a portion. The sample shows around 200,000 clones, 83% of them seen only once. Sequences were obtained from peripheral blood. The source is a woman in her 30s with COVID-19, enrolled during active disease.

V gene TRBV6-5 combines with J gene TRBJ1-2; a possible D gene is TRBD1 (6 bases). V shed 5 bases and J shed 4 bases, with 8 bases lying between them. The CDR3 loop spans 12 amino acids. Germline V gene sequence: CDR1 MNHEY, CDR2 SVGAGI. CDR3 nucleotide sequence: TGTGCCAGCAGTCCGGACAGCTATGGCTACACCTTC. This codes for CASSPDSYGYTF.

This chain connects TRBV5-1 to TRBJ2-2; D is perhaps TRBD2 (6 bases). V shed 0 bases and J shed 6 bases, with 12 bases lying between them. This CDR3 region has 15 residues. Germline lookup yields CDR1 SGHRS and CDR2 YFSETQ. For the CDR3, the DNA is TGCGCCAGCAGCTTGGCCGGGGGTTACGCCGGGGAGCTGTTTTTT. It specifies CASSLAGGYAGELFF.